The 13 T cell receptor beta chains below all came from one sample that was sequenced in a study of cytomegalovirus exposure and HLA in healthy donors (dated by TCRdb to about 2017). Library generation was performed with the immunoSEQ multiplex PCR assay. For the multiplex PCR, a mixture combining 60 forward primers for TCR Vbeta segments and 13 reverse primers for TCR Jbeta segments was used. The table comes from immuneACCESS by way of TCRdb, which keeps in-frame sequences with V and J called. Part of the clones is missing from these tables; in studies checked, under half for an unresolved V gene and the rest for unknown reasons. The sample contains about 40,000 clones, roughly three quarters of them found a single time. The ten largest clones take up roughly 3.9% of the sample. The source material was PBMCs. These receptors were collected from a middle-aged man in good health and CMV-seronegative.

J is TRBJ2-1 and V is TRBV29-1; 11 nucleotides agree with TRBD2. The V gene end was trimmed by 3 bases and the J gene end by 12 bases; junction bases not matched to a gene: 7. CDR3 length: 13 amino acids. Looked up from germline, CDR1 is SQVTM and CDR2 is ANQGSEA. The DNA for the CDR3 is TGCAGCGTTGATGTAGCGGGGGGGCTAGGGCAGTTCTTC. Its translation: CSVDVAGGLGQFF.

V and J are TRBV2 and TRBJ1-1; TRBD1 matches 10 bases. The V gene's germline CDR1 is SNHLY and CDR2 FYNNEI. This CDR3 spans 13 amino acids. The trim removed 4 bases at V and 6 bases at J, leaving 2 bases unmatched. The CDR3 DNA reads TGTGCCAGCAGTGGACAGGGGGCAGCTGAAGCTTTCTTT. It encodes CASSGQGAAEAFF.

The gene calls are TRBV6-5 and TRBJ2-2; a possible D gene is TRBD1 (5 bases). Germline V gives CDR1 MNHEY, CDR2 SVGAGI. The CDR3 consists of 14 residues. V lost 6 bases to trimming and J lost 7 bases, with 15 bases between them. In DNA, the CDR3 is TGTGCCAGCAGCAAGCTGGGGCCTGGCGGGGAGCTGTTTTTT. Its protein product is CASSKLGPGGELFF.

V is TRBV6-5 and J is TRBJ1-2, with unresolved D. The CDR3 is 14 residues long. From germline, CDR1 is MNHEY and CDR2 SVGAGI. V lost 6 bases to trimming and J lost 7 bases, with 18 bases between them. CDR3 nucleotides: TGTGCCAGCAGCCCTCTCTCATTAGCGTTTGGCTACACCTTC. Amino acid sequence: CASSPLSLAFGYTF.

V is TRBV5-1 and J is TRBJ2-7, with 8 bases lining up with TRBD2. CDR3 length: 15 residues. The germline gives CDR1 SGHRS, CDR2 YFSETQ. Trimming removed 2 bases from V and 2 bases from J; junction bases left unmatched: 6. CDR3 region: CASSLPGGGAYEQYF. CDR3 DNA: TGCGCCAGCAGCTTACCGGGAGGGGGGGCCTACGAGCAGTACTTC.

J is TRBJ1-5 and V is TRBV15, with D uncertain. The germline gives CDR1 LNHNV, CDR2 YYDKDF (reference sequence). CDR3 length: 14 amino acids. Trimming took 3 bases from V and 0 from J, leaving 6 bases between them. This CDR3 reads CATSSKLSNQPQHF. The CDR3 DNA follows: TGTGCCACCAGCAGTAAGCTTAGCAATCAGCCCCAGCATTTT. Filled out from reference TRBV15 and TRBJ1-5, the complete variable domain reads DAMVIQNPRYQVTQFGKPVTLSCSQTLNHNVMYWYQQKSSQAPKLLFHYYDKDFNNEADTPDNFQSRRPNTSFCFLDIRSPGLGDTAMYLCATSSKLSNQPQHFGDGTRLSIL.

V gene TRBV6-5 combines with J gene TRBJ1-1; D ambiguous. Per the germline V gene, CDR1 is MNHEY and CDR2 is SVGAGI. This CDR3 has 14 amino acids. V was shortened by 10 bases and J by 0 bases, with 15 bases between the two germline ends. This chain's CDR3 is CATKPEGVNTEAFF. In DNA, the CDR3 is TGTGCCACCAAACCTGAGGGCGTGAACACTGAAGCTTTCTTT.

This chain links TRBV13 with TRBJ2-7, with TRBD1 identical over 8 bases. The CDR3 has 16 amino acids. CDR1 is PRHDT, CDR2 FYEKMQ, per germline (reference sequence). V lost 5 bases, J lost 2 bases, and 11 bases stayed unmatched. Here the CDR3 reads CASSPERGTGAYEQYF. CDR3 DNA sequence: TGTGCCAGCAGCCCTGAGAGGGGGACAGGCGCCTACGAGCAGTACTTC.

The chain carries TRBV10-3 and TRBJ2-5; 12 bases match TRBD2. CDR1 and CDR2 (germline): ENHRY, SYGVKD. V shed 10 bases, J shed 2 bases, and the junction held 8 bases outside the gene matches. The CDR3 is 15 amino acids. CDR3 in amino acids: CATRNLAGGQETQYF. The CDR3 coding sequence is TGTGCCACTAGGAATCTAGCGGGGGGGCAAGAGACCCAGTACTTC.

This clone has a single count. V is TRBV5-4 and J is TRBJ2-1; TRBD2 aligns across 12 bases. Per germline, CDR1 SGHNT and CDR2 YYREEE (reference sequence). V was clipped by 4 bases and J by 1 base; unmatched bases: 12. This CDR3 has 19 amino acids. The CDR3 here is CASSQHASGGAESYNEQFF. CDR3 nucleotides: TGTGCCAGCAGCCAGCATGCTAGCGGGGGGGCGGAATCCTACAATGAGCAGTTCTTC.

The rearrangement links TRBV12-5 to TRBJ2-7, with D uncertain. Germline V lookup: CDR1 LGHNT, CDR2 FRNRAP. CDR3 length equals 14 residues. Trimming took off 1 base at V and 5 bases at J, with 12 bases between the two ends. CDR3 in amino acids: CASGLALRVDEQYF. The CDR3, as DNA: TGTGCTAGTGGTTTGGCCCTTCGCGTGGACGAGCAGTACTTC.

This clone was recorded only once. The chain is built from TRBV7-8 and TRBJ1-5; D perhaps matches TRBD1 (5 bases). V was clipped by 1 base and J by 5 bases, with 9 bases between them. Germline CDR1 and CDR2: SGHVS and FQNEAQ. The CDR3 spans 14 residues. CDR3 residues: CASSLGGGYQPQHF. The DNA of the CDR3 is TGTGCCAGCAGCTTAGGGGGGGGGTATCAGCCCCAGCATTTT.

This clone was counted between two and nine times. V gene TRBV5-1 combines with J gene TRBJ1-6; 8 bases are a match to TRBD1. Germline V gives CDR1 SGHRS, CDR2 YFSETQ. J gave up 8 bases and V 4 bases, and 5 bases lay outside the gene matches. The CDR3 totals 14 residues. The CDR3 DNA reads TGCGCCAGCAGCATGGGACAGGATCATTCACCCCTCCACTTT. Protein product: CASSMGQDHSPLHF.